This T cell receptor (beta chain) was recovered during a study of siplizumab effects on memory and regulatory T cells. Libraries were prepared by immunoSEQ multiplex PCR; TCRdb keeps only in-frame clonotypes and omits some of them. The table has 87,000 or so clones, approximately 90% seen once; the top ten hold around 15%. Findings and limits, study-wide: The alloresponse seemed to draw substantially on naive T cells, which appeared more diverse than memory cells. Proliferating Tregs in siplizumab cultures were never verified as suppressive. Just a small share of alloreactive clones was traced back to unstimulated subsets. Neither a naive nor a memory phenotype was assignable to roughly 80-96% of proliferating CD4+ or CD8+ clones.

A remark on this clone: Antigen specificity is unknown.

Germline V gives CDR1 MDHEN, CDR2 SYDVKM. V lost 8 bases and J lost 3, with 11 bases in between. This CDR3 spans 13 amino acids. The sample was CD4+ T cells sorted from blood. The V gene is TRBV28, the J gene TRBJ2-4, with D tentatively TRBD1 (5 bases). The receptor comes from a human donor in good health. The CDR3 loop reads CASVDSSKNIQYF. In nucleotides, the CDR3 is TGTGCCAGCGTTGACAGCAGCAAAAACATTCAGTACTTC.